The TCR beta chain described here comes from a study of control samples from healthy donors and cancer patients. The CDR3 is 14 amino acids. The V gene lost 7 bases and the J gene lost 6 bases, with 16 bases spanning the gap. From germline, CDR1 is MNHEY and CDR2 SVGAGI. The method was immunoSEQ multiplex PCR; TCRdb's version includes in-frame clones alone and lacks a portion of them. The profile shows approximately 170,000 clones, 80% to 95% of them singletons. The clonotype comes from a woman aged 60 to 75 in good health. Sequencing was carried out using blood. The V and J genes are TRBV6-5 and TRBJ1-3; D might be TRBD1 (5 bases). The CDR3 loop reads CASIAGTGLNTIYF. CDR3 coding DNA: TGTGCCAGCATTGCAGGCACAGGCCTAAACACCATATATTTT.